These T cell receptor beta chains were read from a single sample in a study of beta chain features in type 1 diabetes. Some clones are missing from TCRdb's copy, which holds only in-frame ones; the method was immunoSEQ multiplex PCR. The data contain 600,000 to 750,000 clones, approximately 13% of them singletons. Sequenced input: naive CD4+ T cells from blood. These receptor sequences come from a man younger than 45 with type 1 diabetes. The CDR3 runs from the conserved cysteine through the conserved F or W. Fields, in order: CDR3 DNA, CDR3 protein, V gene, D gene, CDR3 length, clone size, J gene. The D gene is left open where the match is weak. The size entry is marked missing in some rows and otherwise reads once, few, many or a size class.

DNA: TGTGCCAGCAGCTTAGTACAGAAAGAGACCCAGTACTTC; CDR3: CASSLVQKETQYF; V: TRBV7-7; D: NA; length: 13; size: few; J: TRBJ2-5
DNA: TGTGCCAGTAGTTATAGCGGGGCCGCCCAAGAGACCCAGTACTTC; CDR3: CASSYSGAAQETQYF; V: TRBV19; D: TRBD2; length: 15; size: NA; J: TRBJ2-5
DNA: TGTGCCAGCAGCCAGACACTTAGCAATCAGCCCCAGCATTTT; CDR3: CASSQTLSNQPQHF; V: TRBV7-8; D: NA; length: 14; size: NA; J: TRBJ1-5
DNA: TGCAGCGTGATGTCCGGGACAACTTACGATGGCTACACCTTC; CDR3: CSVMSGTTYDGYTF; V: TRBV29-1; D: NA; length: 14; size: NA; J: TRBJ1-2
DNA: TGTGCCAGCAGCGCAAATAGCGGGATCCAAGAGACCCAGTACTTC; CDR3: CASSANSGIQETQYF; V: TRBV7-9; D: TRBD2; length: 15; size: NA; J: TRBJ2-5
DNA: TGTGCCAGCAGGCTCGGCGGTACTGGGGCCAACGTCCTGACTTTC; CDR3: CASRLGGTGANVLTF; V: TRBV6-6; D: NA; length: 15; size: few; J: TRBJ2-6
DNA: TGTGCCACCAGAGACAGGGCTAACTATGGCTACACCTTC; CDR3: CATRDRANYGYTF; V: TRBV27; D: TRBD1; length: 13; size: NA; J: TRBJ1-2
DNA: TGCGCCAGCAGCCAGGGACAAAAGGATACGCAGTATTTT; CDR3: CASSQGQKDTQYF; V: TRBV5-1; D: NA; length: 13; size: NA; J: TRBJ2-3
DNA: TGTGCCAGCAGCTCCCCGTCGGGGATCGAGCAGTACTTC; CDR3: CASSSPSGIEQYF; V: TRBV7-2; D: NA; length: 13; size: NA; J: TRBJ2-7
DNA: TGTGCCAGCAGCCAAGAGAGAGGGGGGTCACCCCTCCACTTT; CDR3: CASSQERGGSPLHF; V: TRBV14; D: NA; length: 14; size: few; J: TRBJ1-6
DNA: TGTGCCAGCAGCTTAGAGGGGGACAGTCAGGCTTTCTTT; CDR3: CASSLEGDSQAFF; V: TRBV7-3; D: TRBD1; length: 13; size: NA; J: TRBJ1-1
DNA: TGCAGCGTTCTATCGGGACAGGGGGCCTACGAGCAGTACTTC; CDR3: CSVLSGQGAYEQYF; V: TRBV29-1; D: TRBD1; length: 14; size: few; J: TRBJ2-7
DNA: TGTGCCAGCAGTTCCGGCCCTTGGGGTGAGCAGTACTTC; CDR3: CASSSGPWGEQYF; V: TRBV6-5; D: NA; length: 13; size: NA; J: TRBJ2-7
DNA: TGTGCCAGCAGACTAGCGGGGCGCTACAATGAGCAGTTCTTC; CDR3: CASRLAGRYNEQFF; V: TRBV7-8; D: TRBD2; length: 14; size: few; J: TRBJ2-1
DNA: TGTGCTAGCAGCTTAGGTTCCTACCAAGAGACCCAGTACTTC; CDR3: CASSLGSYQETQYF; V: TRBV7-7; D: NA; length: 14; size: NA; J: TRBJ2-5
DNA: TGTGCCAGCAGCCCCACGGGGAACACCGGGGAGCTGTTTTTT; CDR3: CASSPTGNTGELFF; V: TRBV28; D: NA; length: 14; size: NA; J: TRBJ2-2
DNA: TGTGCCAGCAGCTTTTTCGGGACAGTATACAATGAGCAGTTCTTC; CDR3: CASSFFGTVYNEQFF; V: TRBV5-6; D: TRBD1; length: 15; size: NA; J: TRBJ2-1
DNA: TGTGCCACCAGCAGAGATCGGACCTTTTCTCAGCCCCAGCATTTT; CDR3: CATSRDRTFSQPQHF; V: TRBV15; D: NA; length: 15; size: few; J: TRBJ1-5
DNA: TGTGCCAGCCGGGACAGGGTAACAGATACGCAGTATTTT; CDR3: CASRDRVTDTQYF; V: TRBV6-6; D: TRBD1; length: 13; size: NA; J: TRBJ2-3
DNA: TGTGCCAGCAGCATCCGGGACACCTACGAGCAGTACTTC; CDR3: CASSIRDTYEQYF; V: TRBV9; D: NA; length: 13; size: few; J: TRBJ2-7
DNA: TGCAGCGTCGAGGGACGCAGCTCCTACAATGAGCAGTTCTTC; CDR3: CSVEGRSSYNEQFF; V: TRBV29-1; D: NA; length: 14; size: few; J: TRBJ2-1
DNA: TGTGCCGGAGGGAATTTGAACGGGGAGCTGTTTTTT; CDR3: CAGGNLNGELFF; V: TRBV9; D: NA; length: 12; size: NA; J: TRBJ2-2
DNA: TGTGCCAGCAGCTTGGGACAGGGAAAGACTGAAGCTTTCTTT; CDR3: CASSLGQGKTEAFF; V: TRBV7-3; D: TRBD1; length: 14; size: NA; J: TRBJ1-1
DNA: TGTGCCAGCAGCCTGGACAGCTACCAAGAGACCCAGTACTTC; CDR3: CASSLDSYQETQYF; V: TRBV7-9; D: NA; length: 14; size: NA; J: TRBJ2-5
DNA: TGCAGCGTAGGGCAGGGGCGCAGTCAGCCCCAGCATTTT; CDR3: CSVGQGRSQPQHF; V: TRBV29-1; D: NA; length: 13; size: NA; J: TRBJ1-5
DNA: TGTGCCAGCAGCGGCGAGATAGCCAAAAACATTCAGTACTTC; CDR3: CASSGEIAKNIQYF; V: TRBV9; D: NA; length: 14; size: NA; J: TRBJ2-4
DNA: TGTGCCACCAGCCCAAGGTCCAAACTGGGGACTGAAGCTTTCTTT; CDR3: CATSPRSKLGTEAFF; V: TRBV15; D: NA; length: 15; size: few; J: TRBJ1-1
DNA: TGCGCCAGCAGCTTGGGGGGAGCAACTAATGAAAAACTGTTTTTT; CDR3: CASSLGGATNEKLFF; V: TRBV5-1; D: NA; length: 15; size: once; J: TRBJ1-4
DNA: TGTGCCAGCAGTCCCCGTCATGGTCCCTATGGCTACACCTTC; CDR3: CASSPRHGPYGYTF; V: TRBV11-1; D: NA; length: 14; size: NA; J: TRBJ1-2
DNA: TGTGCCAGCAGCTTGGGACAGGGATCCCTGCGTGAAAAACTGTTTTTT; CDR3: CASSLGQGSLREKLFF; V: TRBV5-4; D: TRBD1; length: 16; size: NA; J: TRBJ1-4
DNA: TGTGCCAGCAGCTCGACTTGGTCAGATACGCAGTATTTT; CDR3: CASSSTWSDTQYF; V: TRBV5-6; D: NA; length: 13; size: NA; J: TRBJ2-3
DNA: TGCAGCCTGGGGCTATACAATGAGCAGTTCTTC; CDR3: CSLGLYNEQFF; V: TRBV29-1; D: NA; length: 11; size: NA; J: TRBJ2-1
DNA: TGCGCCAGCAGCCAAGATACATTGGTTCAGCCCCAGCATTTT; CDR3: CASSQDTLVQPQHF; V: TRBV4-3; D: NA; length: 14; size: NA; J: TRBJ1-5
DNA: TGTGCCAGCAGGCGAGTGAACACTGAAGCTTTCTTT; CDR3: CASRRVNTEAFF; V: TRBV2; D: NA; length: 12; size: many; J: TRBJ1-1
DNA: TGTGCCAGCAGCTTACAGGTTTCTGGAAACACCATATATTTT; CDR3: CASSLQVSGNTIYF; V: TRBV7-6; D: NA; length: 14; size: few; J: TRBJ1-3
DNA: TGTGCTAGTGGTTCCCCCCCGGGCGGACGGCATAATGAAAAACTGTTTTTT; CDR3: CASGSPPGGRHNEKLFF; V: TRBV12-5; D: NA; length: 17; size: NA; J: TRBJ1-4
DNA: TGTGCCAGCAGCAGAATGGGACTTAACGGCGAGCAGTACTTC; CDR3: CASSRMGLNGEQYF; V: TRBV7-9; D: NA; length: 14; size: few; J: TRBJ2-7